The clone carrying this T cell receptor beta chain was picked up one time. The sample belongs to a study of blood T cell repertoires in COVID-19. Across the whole study: T cells, B-cell-depleted T cells, or PBMCs provided the cDNA or gDNA that served as material.

This CDR3 is 13 amino acids long. V was trimmed by 11 bases and J by 6 bases, leaving 20 bases between them. Per germline, CDR1 WNHNN and CDR2 SYGVQD (reference sequence). The age range of participants was about 18 to 95 years, with residence in fewer than 25 US areas. Self-reported history from a screening survey and questionnaire set each donor's cohort. Generated by immunoSEQ multiplex PCR, the TCRdb table keeps only in-frame clones and is missing some. The data contain 150,000 or so clones, around 84% of them singletons. The V and J genes are TRBV10-1 and TRBJ2-7, with D possibly matching TRBD2 (6 bases). Sequenced sample: PBMCs or T cells enriched from blood (not recorded which). The receptor's source is a woman in her forties or fifties who had been exposed to COVID-19. Here the CDR3 DNA reads TGCGCCCGGGTGGCTCAGGGAGGCTCCGAGCAGTACTTC. This sequence encodes CARVAQGGSEQYF.